This TCR beta chain was identified during a study of shared clonotypes between healthy human individuals. Notes on this clone: Its antigen remains unknown.

The study's findings and limits: Sorted-subset samples were not fully sequenced, rarefaction indicated. Estimated richness was generally greater in naive than memory subsets.

The CDR3 runs 17 residues. Germline V CDR1 and CDR2: SGHRS, YFSETQ. V was pared by 4 bases and J by 3 bases, with 9 bases of the junction left unmatched. Assay used: immunoSEQ multiplex PCR; TCRdb lists only in-frame clones, some missing. Here the sample spans some 240,000 clones, under 80% being singletons. The sample taken for sequencing was memory CD4+ T cells sorted from blood. Subset of the sample: CD45RA-negative fraction. This clonotype was obtained from a man aged 25-45 years in good health. V gene TRBV5-1 combines with J gene TRBJ2-3, with 12 nucleotides matching TRBD1. This chain's CDR3 is CASSAGTGGKRTDTQYF. DNA of the CDR3: TGCGCCAGCAGCGCCGGGACAGGGGGCAAGAGAACAGATACGCAGTATTTT.